A single sample gave rise to the 22 T cell receptor beta chains below, sequenced in a study of graft-versus-host responses after intestinal transplantation. Sequencing used immunoSEQ multiplex PCR; TCRdb keeps in-frame clones, though not all of them. This sample yields about 16,000 clones, of which about 95% are seen a single time; 0.65% to 1% belongs to the top ten. This specimen consisted of PBMCs, obtained 23 days after intestinal transplant. Receptors were obtained from a human patient who received an intestinal transplant, so some T cells may come from the graft donor.

The chain carries TRBV2 and TRBJ2-1; 10 nucleotides line up with TRBD2. Per germline, CDR1 SNHLY and CDR2 FYNNEI. The CDR3 loop spans 16 amino acids. V was clipped by 5 bases and J by 2 bases; unmatched bases: 6. The CDR3 sequence is CASSHTSGAPYNEQFF. CDR3 coding DNA: TGTGCCAGCAGTCATACTAGCGGGGCCCCCTACAATGAGCAGTTCTTC.

The chain combines TRBV29-1 with TRBJ2-6; 9 bases are a match to TRBD1. There are 16 residues in the CDR3. CDR1 is SQVTM and CDR2 is ANQGSEA in the germline V gene. V was clipped by 0 bases and J by 1 base; unmatched bases: 1. CDR3 sequence: CSVEDDRGSGANVLTF. The CDR3 nucleotides are TGCAGCGTTGAAGACGACAGGGGGTCTGGGGCCAACGTCCTGACTTTC.

V usage is TRBV12-5 and J usage is TRBJ2-3; 12 nucleotides line up with TRBD2. The CDR3 length is 16 residues. Trimming removed 5 bases from V and 2 bases from J; junction bases left unmatched: 5. CDR1 is LGHNT, CDR2 FRNRAP, per germline. The CDR3 nucleotides read TGTGCTAGTGGTACCGGGACTAGCGGGTCCACAGATACGCAGTATTTT. Its protein product is CASGTGTSGSTDTQYF.

Here the CDR3 reads CASSERTGPSYEQYF. The CDR3 DNA follows: TGCGCCAGCAGTGAAAGGACAGGGCCCTCCTACGAGCAGTACTTC. This rearrangement joins TRBV10-2 to TRBJ2-7; 8 bases map to TRBD1. Germline V gene lookup returns CDR1 WSHSY and CDR2 SAAADI. The CDR3 has 15 residues. Losses at the gene ends were 3 bases for V and 0 bases for J; bases not matched to a gene: 4.

This sequence joins TRBV14 and TRBJ2-1, with D perhaps TRBD2 (5 bases). The CDR3 is 15 residues long. The germline gives CDR1 SGHDN, CDR2 FVKESK. The V and J ends lost 4 bases and 6 bases respectively, with 16 bases between them. CDR3 DNA: TGTGCCAGCAGCCTTCGGGGAGATAGGAGCAATGAGCAGTTCTTC. Its translation is CASSLRGDRSNEQFF.

The genes are TRBV10-3 and TRBJ2-3; D is uncertain. CDR3 length: 13 residues. V lost 6 bases and J lost 1, with 8 bases in between. Per the germline V gene, CDR1 is ENHRY and CDR2 is SYGVKD. The CDR3, as DNA: TGTGCCATCAGCGTAGTCGGCACAGATACGCAGTATTTT. This codes for CAISVVGTDTQYF.

The chain combines TRBV19 with TRBJ1-1, with TRBD1 as a possible D gene (5 bases). The CDR3 runs to 13 residues. Per germline, CDR1 LNHDA and CDR2 SQIVND (reference sequence). V was pared by 5 bases and J by 5 bases, with 12 bases between. The CDR3 region is CASSASGGTEAFF. CDR3 nucleotides: TGTGCCAGTAGTGCCAGTGGGGGAACTGAAGCTTTCTTT.

The CDR3 protein is CASSLQGYEQYF. The CDR3 bases are TGTGCCAGCAGCCTACAGGGTTACGAGCAGTACTTC. The rearrangement links TRBV7-9 to TRBJ2-7, with TRBD1 as a possible D gene (6 bases). The CDR3 is made up of 12 amino acids. Trimming removed 5 bases at V and 4 bases at J, with 9 bases between. In germline, CDR1 is SEHNR, CDR2 FQNEAQ (reference sequence).

The count of this clone is one. The chain is built from TRBV5-6 and TRBJ2-2; D call uncertain. Between the trimmed V and J ends, which lost 0 bases and 0 bases, there was a span of 9 bases. Germline CDR1 and CDR2: SGHDT and YYEEEE. This CDR3 region has 16 residues. CDR3 sequence: CASSLAGIANTGELFF. The CDR3 coding sequence is TGTGCCAGCAGCTTGGCCGGCATAGCGAACACCGGGGAGCTGTTTTTT.

The chain has TRBV4-1 and TRBJ2-7, with 9 nucleotides matching TRBD1. This CDR3 contains 16 residues. Trimming cost V 4 bases and J 1 base; bases outside gene matches: 8. CDR1 MGHRA and CDR2 YSYEKL come from the germline V gene. The CDR3 region is CASSPLPGQGSYEQYF. The CDR3 DNA reads as TGCGCCAGCAGCCCCCTTCCGGGACAGGGTTCCTACGAGCAGTACTTC.

The chain employs TRBV4-1 and TRBJ2-7; tentative D call: TRBD1 (5 bases). Trimming stripped 1 base from V and 2 bases from J, with 18 bases between. CDR3 length equals 17 residues. The germline CDR1 and CDR2 sequences are MGHRA and YSYEKL. CDR3 loop: CASSQAPFGAGTYEQYF. CDR3 nucleotide sequence: TGCGCCAGCAGCCAAGCCCCCTTTGGGGCAGGTACCTACGAGCAGTACTTC.

The rearrangement joins TRBV5-8 to TRBJ2-7; D unclear. From germline, CDR1 is SGHTS and CDR2 YDEGEE. V was cut by 0 bases and J by 2 bases, with 9 bases left in between. This CDR3 comprises 14 residues. CDR3 bases: TGTGCCAGCAGCTTGGCGGAAGTGACCTACGAGCAGTACTTC. The encoded protein is CASSLAEVTYEQYF. Drawing the rest from reference TRBV5-8 and TRBJ2-7, the complete variable domain is EAGVTQSPTHLIKTRGQQATLRCSPISGHTSVYWYQQALGLGLQFLLWYDEGEERNRGNFPPRFSGRQFPNYSSELNVNALELEDSALYLCASSLAEVTYEQYFGPGTRLTVT.

V usage is TRBV7-8 and J usage is TRBJ1-5; a possible D gene is TRBD1 (5 bases). CDR3 length: 15 amino acids. V was pared by 5 bases and J by 5 bases, with 16 bases between. Germline lookup yields CDR1 SGHVS and CDR2 FQNEAQ. As DNA, the CDR3 is TGTGCCAGCAGCACTGATGTCAGGGTGGATCAGCCCCAGCATTTT. Translation: CASSTDVRVDQPQHF. The complete variable domain, with remaining parts taken from reference TRBV7-8 and TRBJ1-5, reads GAGVSQSPRYKVAKRGQDVALRCDPISGHVSLFWYQQALGQGPEFLTYFQNEAQLDKSGLPSDRFFAERPEGSVSTLKIQRTQQEDSAVYLCASSTDVRVDQPQHFGDGTRLSIL.

The V gene is TRBV6-6, the J gene TRBJ2-3; the D is unclear. The germline V and J ends were trimmed by 3 bases and 5 bases, with 15 bases remaining between them. CDR3 size: 15 residues. Germline CDR1 and CDR2: MNHNY and SVGAGI (reference sequence). This chain's CDR3 is CASSYGVDPGDTQYF. The DNA of the CDR3 is TGTGCCAGCAGTTATGGCGTCGACCCAGGAGATACGCAGTATTTT.

This clone is a singleton in its sample. The chain employs TRBV6-5 and TRBJ2-4, with a weak D call TRBD1 (5 bases). The germline CDR1 and CDR2 sequences are MNHEY and SVGAGI. V was clipped by 0 bases and J by 9 bases, with 12 bases between them. CDR3 length: 14 residues. CDR3 amino acids: CASSYSIGRGIQYF. The CDR3 DNA sequence: TGTGCCAGCAGTTACTCGATTGGAAGGGGCATTCAGTACTTC.

The chain employs TRBV4-1 and TRBJ1-1; maybe TRBD1 (5 bases). Germline CDR1 is MGHRA and CDR2 is YSYEKL. The length of the CDR3 is 13 residues. V shed 5 bases and J shed 7 bases, with 14 bases lying between them. The CDR3 reads CASSGQGEIEAFF. For the CDR3, the DNA is TGCGCCAGCAGCGGGCAGGGTGAAATTGAAGCTTTCTTT.

This chain links TRBV27 with TRBJ2-7; 8 bases line up with TRBD1. The V gene's germline CDR1 is MNHEY and CDR2 SMNVEV (reference sequence). The junction had 8 bases not matched to a gene; V was cut back by 4 bases and J by 3 bases. This CDR3 has 15 amino acids. CDR3 in DNA: TGTGCCAGCAGTTCCCCGACAGGGGCCCGCTACGAGCAGTACTTC. Its translation: CASSSPTGARYEQYF.

V gene TRBV5-6 combines with J gene TRBJ2-7; no definite D call. The V gene's germline CDR1 is SGHDT and CDR2 YYEEEE. V lost 0 bases and J 4 bases, leaving 11 bases between the germline ends. This CDR3 contains 14 residues. The CDR3 DNA reads as TGTGCCAGCAGCTTGGAGGGCGAATTGTACGAGCAGTACTTC. This gives the protein CASSLEGELYEQYF. Full variable domain (outside the CDR3, taken from reference TRBV5-6 and TRBJ2-7): DAGVTQSPTHLIKTRGQQVTLRCSPKSGHDTVSWYQQALGQGPQFIFQYYEEEERQRGNFPDRFSGHQFPNYSSELNVNALLLGDSALYLCASSLEGELYEQYFGPGTRLTVT.

The chain has TRBV4-2 and TRBJ2-7; possibly TRBD1 or TRBD2 for D (5 bases each). The CDR3 is made up of 16 amino acids. Per the germline V gene, CDR1 is LGHNA and CDR2 is YNFKEQ. The germline V and J ends were trimmed by 3 bases and 4 bases, with 19 bases remaining between them. The CDR3 loop is CASSQGLRIGDYEQYF. CDR3 coding DNA: TGTGCCAGCAGCCAGGGGCTCCGGATCGGGGATTACGAGCAGTACTTC.

V and J are TRBV9 and TRBJ2-7; D unclear. V lost 0 bases and J 2 bases, leaving 12 bases between the germline ends. This CDR3 region has 15 residues. Germline V gene sequence: CDR1 SGDLS, CDR2 YYNGEE. The CDR3 region has the DNA TGTGCCAGCAGCGTAGACGGGTCTTGGGCCTACGAGCAGTACTTC. Translated: CASSVDGSWAYEQYF. The full variable domain, rest sourced from reference TRBV9 and TRBJ2-7, is DSGVTQTPKHLITATGQRVTLRCSPRSGDLSVYWYQQSLDQGLQFLIQYYNGEERAKGNILERFSAQQFPDLHSELNLSSLELGDSALYFCASSVDGSWAYEQYFGPGTRLTVT.

The V call is TRBV18, the J call TRBJ1-5; no firm D call. Per the germline V gene, CDR1 is KGHSH and CDR2 is LQKENI. The V gene lost 6 bases and the J gene lost 0 bases, with 27 bases spanning the gap. CDR3 length: 20 residues. In DNA form, the CDR3 reads TGTGCCAGCTCCCTACTCCCTATCGCGGACTTAAATAGTAGCAATCAGCCCCAGCATTTT. Amino acids: CASSLLPIADLNSSNQPQHF.

The rearrangement uses TRBV5-1 and TRBJ2-4; TRBD1 matches 10 bases. Trimming took 4 bases from V and 3 from J; bases not matched to a gene: 16. Germline CDR1 and CDR2: SGHRS and YFSETQ. The CDR3 is made up of 19 amino acids. The CDR3 region has the DNA TGCGCCAGCAGCCTACTCCAACATGGGACAGGGGAGGGCAAAAACATTCAGTACTTC. Translated: CASSLLQHGTGEGKNIQYF.